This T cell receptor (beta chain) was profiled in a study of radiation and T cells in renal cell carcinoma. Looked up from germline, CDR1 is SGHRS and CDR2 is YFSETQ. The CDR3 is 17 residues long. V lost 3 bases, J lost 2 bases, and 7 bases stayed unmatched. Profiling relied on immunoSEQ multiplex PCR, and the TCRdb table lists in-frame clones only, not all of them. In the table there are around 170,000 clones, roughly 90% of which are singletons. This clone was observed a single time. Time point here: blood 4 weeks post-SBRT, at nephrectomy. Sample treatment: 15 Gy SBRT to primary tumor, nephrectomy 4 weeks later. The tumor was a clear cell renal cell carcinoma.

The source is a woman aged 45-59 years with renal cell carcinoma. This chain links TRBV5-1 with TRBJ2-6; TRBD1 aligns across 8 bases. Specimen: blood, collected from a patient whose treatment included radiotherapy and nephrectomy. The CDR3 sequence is CASSSGTGTPGANVLTF. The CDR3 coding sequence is TGCGCCAGCAGCTCCGGGACAGGAACGCCTGGGGCCAACGTCCTGACTTTC. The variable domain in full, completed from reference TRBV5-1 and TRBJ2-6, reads KAGVTQTPRYLIKTRGQQVTLSCSPISGHRSVSWYQQTPGQGLQFLFEYFSETQRNKGNFPGRFSGRQFSNSRSEMNVSTLELGDSALYLCASSSGTGTPGANVLTFGAGSRLTVL.